This TCR beta chain was obtained from a study of PD-1 blockade in classical Hodgkin lymphoma. Study summary: Patients in the cohort were put on intravenous nivolumab, 3 mg/kg every 2 weeks.

For this clone: Antigen: not known. In the same sample, other DNA sequences code for this CDR3.

Deletions cut 3 bases from V and 5 bases from J, with 5 bases between. The CDR3 is 11 residues long. Germline V gene lookup returns CDR1 MDHEN and CDR2 SYDVKM. Clones were read by immunoSEQ multiplex PCR, and TCRdb kept only the in-frame ones, dropping some. The table shows 25,000 to 40,000 clones, with 81% occurring only once. The time point: cycle 4 day 1 (C4D1), after five to seven weeks of nivolumab. In every patient, relapse followed autologous stem cell transplantation, while exposure to brentuximab vedotin differed. Findings and limits, study-wide: Lower baseline TCR diversity marked trial partial responders and progressors.

This rearrangement joins TRBV28 to TRBJ2-7; D not resolved. Sequencing used peripheral blood mononuclear cells (PBMCs), obtained before the fourth cycle of nivolumab. The origin of this receptor is a human donor with classical Hodgkin lymphoma. In DNA form, the CDR3 reads TGTGCCAGCAGTTTTGCCCACGAGCAGTACTTC. Protein sequence: CASSFAHEQYF.